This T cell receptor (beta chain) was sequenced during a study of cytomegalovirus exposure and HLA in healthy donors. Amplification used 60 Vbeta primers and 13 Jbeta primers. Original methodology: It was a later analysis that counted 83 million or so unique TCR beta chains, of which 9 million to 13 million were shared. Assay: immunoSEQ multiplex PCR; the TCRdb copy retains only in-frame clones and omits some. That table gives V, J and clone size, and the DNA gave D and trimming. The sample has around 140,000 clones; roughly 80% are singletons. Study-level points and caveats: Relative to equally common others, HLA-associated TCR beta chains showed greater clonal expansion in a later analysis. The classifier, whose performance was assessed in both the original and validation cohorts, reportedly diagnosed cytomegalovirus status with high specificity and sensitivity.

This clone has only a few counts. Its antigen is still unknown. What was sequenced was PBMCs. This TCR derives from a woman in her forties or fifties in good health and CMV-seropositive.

The CDR3 region is CASSYSWPNTEAFF. CDR3 bases: TGTGCCAGCAGTTACTCATGGCCAAACACTGAAGCTTTCTTT. The gene calls are TRBV6-6 and TRBJ1-1; unclear D gene. The V end was cut by 0 bases, the J end by 2 bases, with 7 bases between. Germline V gene sequence: CDR1 MNHNY, CDR2 SVGAGI (reference sequence). The CDR3 runs 14 residues.